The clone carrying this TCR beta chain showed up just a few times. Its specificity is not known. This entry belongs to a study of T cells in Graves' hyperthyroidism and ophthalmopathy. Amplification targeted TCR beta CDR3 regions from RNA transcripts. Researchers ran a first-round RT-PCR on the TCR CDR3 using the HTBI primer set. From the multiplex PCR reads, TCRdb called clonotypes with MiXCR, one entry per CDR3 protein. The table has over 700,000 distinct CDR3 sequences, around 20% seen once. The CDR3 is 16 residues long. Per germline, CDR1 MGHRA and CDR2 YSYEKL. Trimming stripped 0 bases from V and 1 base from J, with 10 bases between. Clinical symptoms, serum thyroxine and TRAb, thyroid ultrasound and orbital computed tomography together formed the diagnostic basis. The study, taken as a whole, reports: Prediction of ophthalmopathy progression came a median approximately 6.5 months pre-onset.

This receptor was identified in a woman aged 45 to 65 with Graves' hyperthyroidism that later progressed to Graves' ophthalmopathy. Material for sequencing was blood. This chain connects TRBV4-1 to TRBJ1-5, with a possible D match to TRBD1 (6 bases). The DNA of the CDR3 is TGCGCCAGCAGCCAAGATACGGGGGCGAGCAATCAGCCCCAGCATTTT. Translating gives CASSQDTGASNQPQHF.